What follows describes a single T cell receptor beta chain. This receptor's antigen is unknown. Per-base qualities were not stored, and no clone one base away is much larger. V sheds 5 bases and J sheds 4 bases, leaving 12 bases between their ends. CDR1 and CDR2 (LNHDA, SQIVND) derive from the germline V gene (reference sequence). The CDR3 runs 14 residues from the cysteine to the phenylalanine. Left in the record is the CDR3 DNA by itself, 42 bases read in frame from the first base. This record comes from a study of Ad26.COV2.S vaccination and SARS-CoV-2 variants (dated by TCRdb to the early 2020s). General notes on the study: Vaccine-arm donors came from COV1001, a multicentre, randomized, double-blind, placebo-controlled phase I-IIa trial of Ad26.COV2.S in healthy adults. Ad26.COV2.S was administered intramuscularly at 5 x 10^10 or 1 x 10^11 viral particles, either as a single shot or as two shots given 56 days apart. The specificity and breadth of SARS-CoV-2-reactive T cell receptors after Ad26.COV2.S vaccination were assessed by TCRbeta repertoire sequencing. The TCR-sequenced set comprised approximately 32 samples: some 20 Ad26.COV2.S vaccine recipients, 5 placebo recipients and 8 SARS-CoV-2 convalescent individuals. Trial participants were randomized into five groups of five, in which low-dose or high-dose Ad26.COV2.S was given once or twice, or placebo was given on both occasions. Throughout the experiments and outcome assessment, investigators stayed blinded to trial group allocation.

The investigation overall reported the following: It was noted by the authors that total T cell responses may have been underestimated by the TCR breadth and depth analyses. Vaccine and placebo recipients had similar non-spike TCR breadth, a finding consistent with the vaccine containing only spike. Ad26.COV2.S recipients had higher spike-specific TCR breadth than placebo recipients (P = 0.0014). Substantial breadth of spike-specific CD8+ and CD4+ T cell responses was reported after vaccination. The study was not powered for comparison of responses between vaccine doses or regimens.

TCRbeta CDR3 regions were sequenced with the immunoSEQ Assay. After extraction, genomic DNA underwent amplification by bias-controlled multiplex PCR, followed by high-throughput sequencing. In the authors' own workflow: To quantify the absolute abundance of every unique TCRbeta CDR3 region, sequences were collapsed and filtered. T cell fraction was estimated by normalizing TCRbeta template counts to usable DNA, which was measured by amplifying reference genes present in all nucleated cells. Repertoire TCRs were annotated as SARS-CoV-2-specific when V gene, CDR3 amino acid sequence and J gene were exactly matched to a known reactive TCR set. MIRA supplied the reference SARS-CoV-2 TCR set, which was filtered for enrichment in COVID-19-positive ImmuneCODE repertoires so that public or cross-reactive TCRs were removed. Drawing on the MIRA antigens, annotated TCRs were analysed further at the level of specific ORF or position within ORF. Breadth was defined as annotated unique rearrangements over total unique productive rearrangements; depth was the summed frequency of those rearrangements. TCR breadth was compared between groups using two-sided Wilcoxon rank-sum tests. Drawn from immuneACCESS, this table holds only the in-frame rearrangements with V and J called that TCRdb kept. Clones are partly lost; checked studies trace under half to an unresolved V gene and leave the rest unexplained. V, J and clone size are those of that table, while D and trimming were read from the DNA. In all, the sample holds approximately 360,000 clones, and 83% of those were seen once. More than 7% of the sample is taken by the ten largest.

The sample's treatment or condition label, in plain terms: 15 to 20 received Ad26.COV2.S at low or high dose, single or two shots; roughly five received placebo; per-sample allocation not given. For vaccine and placebo recipients, the sequenced repertoires came from samples collected on day 63 after the first injection. Between 29 July and 7 August 2020, Cohort 1b enrolled fewer than 30 adults aged 18-55 years at one site in Boston, USA. Ad26.COV2.S consisted of a replication-incompetent adenovirus type 26 vector by which a prefusion-stabilized SARS-CoV-2 spike protein from the original Wuhan strain was expressed.

The source is a person between 18 and 65 years old who received the Ad26.COV2.S COVID-19 vaccine or a placebo. The chain was built from TRBV19 and TRBJ1-5; possibly the D gene is TRBD1, per 5 matching bases. The source was peripheral blood, collected in a trial of Ad26.COV2.S vaccine versus placebo. Here the CDR3 is given as CASSGTHPNQPQHF. The nucleotide sequence is TGTGCCAGTAGTGGGACCCACCCAAATCAGCCCCAGCATTTT.